The rows below give T cell receptor beta chains drawn from one sample of a study of T cell repertoires in cytomegalovirus infection. No antigen is known for these receptors. TCRdb recomputed calls from the reads with MiXCR, one row per CDR3 protein. The table has roughly 500,000 distinct CDR3 sequences, roughly 43% seen once. Sample: cultured PBMCs, taken from culture after CMV antigen stimulation. Receptor source: a human donor in good health (CMV status not recorded). Some clones in this sample may be carry-over from other donors' samples. Both conserved end residues are part of each CDR3. The order of the fields is D gene, J gene, V gene, clone size, CDR3 DNA, CDR3 protein. The D gene is left open where the match is weak. A row's size may be missing; if present it is once, few, many or a size class.

. TRBJ2-5 TRBV20-1 . TGCAGTGCTAGACTGTCCGGGGAGACCCAGTACTTC CSARLSGETQYF
. TRBJ1-3 TRBV6-5 few TGTGCCAGCAGTTATCGATTCTCTGGAAACACCATATATTTT CASSYRFSGNTIYF
. TRBJ2-1 TRBV7-9 . TGTGCCAGCAGCTTGGTCCAAGCCTACAATGAGCAGTTCTTC CASSLVQAYNEQFF
. TRBJ2-3 TRBV6-5 . TGTGCCAGCAGTCTCCCGAACGTATCGCCAAACTGGGCAGATACGCAGTATTTT CASSLPNVSPNWADTQYF
. TRBJ2-7 TRBV7-4 . TGTGCCAGCAGCTTGGGCGAGTGGGAACTAGGCGAGCAGTACTTC CASSLGEWELGEQYF
. TRBJ1-3 TRBV9 . TGTGCCAGCAGCGTAGCCCAGGACTCTGGAAACACCATATATTTT CASSVAQDSGNTIYF
. TRBJ2-3 TRBV27 . TGTGCCAGACCACCTTGTTCGCGGTTCGGGGCAGATACGCAGTATTTT CARPPCSRFGADTQYF
. TRBJ1-4 TRBV7-8 many TGTGCCAGCAGCTTATGGGGTCCCCTTGAAAAACTGTTTTTT CASSLWGPLEKLFF
TRBD1 TRBJ1-1 TRBV7-2 . TGTGCCAGCAGCATTGGACAGGGACCGAACACTGAAGCTTTCTTT CASSIGQGPNTEAFF
. TRBJ2-5 TRBV28 . TGTGCCAGCAGACCGCGGGGCGTTATCAGCCAAGAGACCCAGTACTTC CASRPRGVISQETQYF
. TRBJ1-1 TRBV10-3 . TGTGCCATCAGTGAGTCACACACTGAAGCTTTCTTT CAISESHTEAFF
. TRBJ1-1 TRBV6-1 . TGTGCCAGCACCCTAGGGCTTTCCGAAGCTTTCTTT CASTLGLSEAFF
. TRBJ2-5 TRBV11-2 . TGTGCCAGCAGCCCCACCCAGGGCTCGGACCTAGAGACCCAGTACTTC CASSPTQGSDLETQYF
. TRBJ2-3 TRBV7-4 . TGTGCCAGCAGTTCCTCTGCCGGCGGAGCGCAGTATTTT CASSSSAGGAQYF
. TRBJ2-1 TRBV4-1 . TGCGCCAGCAGCCCCATGTTGGGGGGATACAATGAGCAGTTCTTC CASSPMLGGYNEQFF
TRBD2 TRBJ2-7 TRBV11-2 few TGTGCCAGCAGCCCCTGGGGGGGAACCACCTACGAGCAGTACTTC CASSPWGGTTYEQYF
. TRBJ2-1 TRBV7-9 . TGTGCCAGCAGCCCGGCCCGGGACAATGAGCAGTTCTTC CASSPARDNEQFF
. TRBJ1-4 TRBV12-3/TRBV12-4 . TGTGCCAGCAAGGGACATATGAATGAAAAACTGTTTTTT CASKGHMNEKLFF
TRBD1 TRBJ2-5 TRBV12-5 . TGTGCTAGTGGTTTTTACCCTGACGGGACAGGGGTCGATGGTAAAGAGACCCAGTACTTC CASGFYPDGTGVDGKETQYF
. TRBJ2-3 TRBV25-1 few TGTGCCAGCAGTTTTGCTGGGAGCACAGATACGCAGTATTTT CASSFAGSTDTQYF
. TRBJ1-5 TRBV6-8 . TGTGCCCGAGACCTTCTGAATCAGCCCCAGCATTTT CARDLLNQPQHF
. TRBJ1-1 TRBV27 . TGTGCCAGCAGTTGGTCGGGACCCCGGAACACTGAAGCTTTCTTT CASSWSGPRNTEAFF
. TRBJ2-2 TRBV7-2 . TGTGCCAGCAGCTTAGCGCTGTCGGCCGGGGAGCTGTTTTTT CASSLALSAGELFF
TRBD1 TRBJ2-7 TRBV7-6 . TGTGCCAGCAGTTCTGGGACAGGACAATTTTACGAGCAGTACTTC CASSSGTGQFYEQYF
. TRBJ2-1 TRBV30 few TGTGCCTGGAGTGTTTCGGGCCGAACCTACAATGAGCAGTTCTTC CAWSVSGRTYNEQFF
. TRBJ2-3 TRBV12-3/TRBV12-4 few TGTGCCAGCACCTTGGGGAGAACCACAGATACGCAGTATTTT CASTLGRTTDTQYF
TRBD1 TRBJ1-2 TRBV7-2 . TGTGCCAGCAGCTTCCTCCCCCCATCGACAGGGGCCTATTATGGCTACAACTTC CASSFLPPSTGAYYGYNF
. TRBJ2-7 TRBV7-2 . TGTGCCAGCAACCCGGGAAATGACGTATACGAGCAGTACTTC CASNPGNDVYEQYF
. TRBJ1-4 TRBV4-1 . TGCGCCAGCAGCACTCGACAAGGAACTAATGAAAAACTGTTTTTT CASSTRQGTNEKLFF
. TRBJ2-1 TRBV19 few TGTGCCAGTAGTATAAGGTATAGCTCCTACAATGAGCAGTTCTTC CASSIRYSSYNEQFF
TRBD1 TRBJ1-2 TRBV12-3/TRBV12-4 . TGTGCCAGCAGTGCGACAGGGGCTCAAGGGTATGGCTACACCTTC CASSATGAQGYGYTF
. TRBJ1-1 TRBV5-4 few TGTGCCAGCAGCCCCCGGGACAAAAGGCCCTCGGGGACTGAAGCTTTCTTT CASSPRDKRPSGTEAFF
. TRBJ1-6 TRBV12-3/TRBV12-4 few TGTGCCAGCAGTCCGTCGGCAAGTGGTAATTCACCCCTCCACTTT CASSPSASGNSPLHF
. TRBJ1-2 TRBV7-2 few TGTGCCAGCAGCCCGTCGGGGGGACCCTCTGATGGCTACACCTTC CASSPSGGPSDGYTF
TRBD1 TRBJ1-1 TRBV2 . TGTGCCAGCAGTCCCCAAGGGGGCTCTGAAGCTTTCTTT CASSPQGGSEAFF
. TRBJ2-1 TRBV7-8 few TGTGCCAGCAGCTTACCACTAGAGGGAAGGGAGCAGTTCTTC CASSLPLEGREQFF